One and the same sample provided the 5 T cell receptor beta chains below, sequenced in a study of CD8 T cells in ankylosing spondylitis. TCRdb reprocessed the 5' RACE reads with MiXCR, giving one entry per CDR3 protein. This sample has about 420,000 distinct CDR3 sequences, with approximately 20% found just once. General study points: Blood of patients with ankylosing spondylitis appeared to be characterized by a TCR beta motif of fewer than 10 highly homologous variants.

Their specific antigens are unknown. Input material: blood, either unsorted or a sorted T cell fraction (not recorded which). These receptors all come from a male donor with ankylosing spondylitis.

Only one count was recorded for this clonotype. The genes are TRBV5-4 and TRBJ2-7; 7 bases match TRBD2. Germline V CDR1 and CDR2: SGHNT, YYREEE (reference sequence). The CDR3 is 15 residues long. Germline trimming cut 3 bases from V and 5 bases from J; bases unmatched to any gene: 11. CDR3 nucleotides: TGTGCCAGCAGCTCGGGGGGAGGGAGACACGACGAGCAGTACTTC. Translating gives CASSSGGGRHDEQYF.

The rearrangement links TRBV5-1 to TRBJ2-7; the D is unclear. Trimming took 3 bases from V and 4 from J, leaving 14 bases between them. The CDR3 contains 14 residues. Germline values: CDR1 SGHRS, CDR2 YFSETQ. CDR3 in DNA: TGCGCCAGCAGCTCCCCCGTGGGGAATTACGAGCAGTACTTC. Its protein product is CASSSPVGNYEQYF.

The CDR3 loop reads CASSLGGRAETEAFF. DNA for the CDR3: TGTGCCAGCAGTTTAGGGGGCAGGGCGGAAACTGAAGCTTTCTTT. J is TRBJ1-1 and V is TRBV12-3 or TRBV12-4, with D perhaps matching TRBD1 (5 bases). The CDR3 spans 15 residues. Trimming took 1 base from V and 5 from J, leaving 14 bases between them.

This clonotype has just a few counts. One end of the junction varies from germline; a read error may be responsible. The chain combines TRBV29-1 with TRBJ1-1; 9 bases map to TRBD1. The CDR3 sequence is 14 residues long. The V gene's germline CDR1 is SQVTM and CDR2 ANQGSEA. The CDR3 DNA sequence: TGCAGCGCTGAACTAAGGACAGGGGAAACTGAAGCTTTCTTT. Protein sequence: CSAELRTGETEAFF.

The sample holds many counts of this clonotype. The chain employs TRBV29-1 and TRBJ2-3; 9 positions match TRBD2. Germline assignment: CDR1 SQVTM and CDR2 ANQGSEA. This CDR3 contains 15 residues. J lost 6 bases, V lost 2 bases, and 9 bases had no gene match. The CDR3 loop is CSVEIAGASGDTQYF. The CDR3 DNA reads as TGCAGCGTTGAAATAGCGGGGGCCTCGGGGGATACGCAGTATTTT.